The present TCR beta chain was sequenced within a study of technical replicates of blood from a handful of donors. Germline V gives CDR1 SGHNT, CDR2 YYREEE (reference sequence). Trimming took 7 bases from V and 4 from J, leaving 9 bases between them. The CDR3 sequence is 12 residues long. The repertoire was sequenced with immunoSEQ multiplex PCR; TCRdb's copy has only in-frame clones and lacks some. The sample contains roughly 56,000 clones, roughly 96% of which appear only once. The chain employs TRBV5-4 and TRBJ2-1, with a tentative D call TRBD2 (5 bases). The receptor's source is a human donor in good health. Some clones in this sample may be carry-over from other donors' samples. Sequencing used PBMCs. CDR3 region: CASHSDYNEQFF. CDR3 coding DNA: TGTGCCAGCCATAGCGATTACAATGAGCAGTTCTTC.